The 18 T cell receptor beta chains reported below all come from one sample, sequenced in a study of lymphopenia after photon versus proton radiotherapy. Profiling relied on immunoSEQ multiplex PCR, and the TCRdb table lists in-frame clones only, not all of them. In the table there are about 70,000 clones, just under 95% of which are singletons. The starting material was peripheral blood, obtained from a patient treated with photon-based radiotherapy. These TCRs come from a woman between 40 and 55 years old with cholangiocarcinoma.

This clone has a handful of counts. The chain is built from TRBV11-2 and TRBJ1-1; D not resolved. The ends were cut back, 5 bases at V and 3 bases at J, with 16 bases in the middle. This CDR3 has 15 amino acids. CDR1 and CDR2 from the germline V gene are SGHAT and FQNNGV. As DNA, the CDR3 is TGTGCCAGCAGCAACATTAGGGTCGGGGACACTGAAGCTTTCTTT. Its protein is CASSNIRVGDTEAFF.

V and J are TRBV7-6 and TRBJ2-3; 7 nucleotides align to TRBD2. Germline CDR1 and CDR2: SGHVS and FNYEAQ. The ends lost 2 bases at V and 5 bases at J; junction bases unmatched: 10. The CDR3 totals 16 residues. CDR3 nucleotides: TGTGCCAGCAGCTTAAAAGGAACGGGAGGAAGAGATACGCAGTATTTT. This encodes CASSLKGTGGRDTQYF.

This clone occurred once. As DNA, the CDR3 is TGTGCCAGCAGTTCTGGACAGATTGATTTCTACACCTTC. Encoded protein: CASSSGQIDFYTF. The V gene is TRBV28, the J gene TRBJ1-2, with a weak D call TRBD1 (6 bases). The CDR3 has 13 residues. In germline, CDR1 is MDHEN, CDR2 SYDVKM. With 4 bases removed from V and 10 bases from J, the gap between germline ends came to 16 bases.

CDR3 nucleotides: TGTGCCATCAGTGCGCTGGACAGGGGTATTGTCGATGAGCAGTTCTTC. This codes for CAISALDRGIVDEQFF. The chain joins TRBV10-3 to TRBJ2-1; 9 bases are a match to TRBD1. Germline CDR1 and CDR2: ENHRY and SYGVKD. This CDR3 contains 16 residues. Losses at the gene ends were 4 bases for V and 8 bases for J; bases not matched to a gene: 12.

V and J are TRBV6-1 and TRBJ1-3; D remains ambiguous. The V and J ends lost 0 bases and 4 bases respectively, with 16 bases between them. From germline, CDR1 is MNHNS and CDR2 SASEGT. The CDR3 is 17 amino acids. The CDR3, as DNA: TGTGCCAGCAGTGAAGCGCTATATCGGGGATCAGGAAACACCATATATTTT. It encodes CASSEALYRGSGNTIYF.

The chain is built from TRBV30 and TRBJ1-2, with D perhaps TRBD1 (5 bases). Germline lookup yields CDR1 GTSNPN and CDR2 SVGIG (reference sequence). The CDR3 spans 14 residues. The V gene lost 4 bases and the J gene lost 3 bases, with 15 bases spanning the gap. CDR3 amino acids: CAWIRQNSDYGYTF. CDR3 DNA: TGTGCCTGGATTAGACAGAACAGTGACTATGGCTACACCTTC. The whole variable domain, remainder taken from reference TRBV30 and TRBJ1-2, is SQTIHQWPATLVQPVGSPLSLECTVEGTSNPNLYWYRQAAGRGLQLLFYSVGIGQISSEVPQNLSASRPQDRQFILSSKKLLLSDSGFYLCAWIRQNSDYGYTFGSGTRLTVV.

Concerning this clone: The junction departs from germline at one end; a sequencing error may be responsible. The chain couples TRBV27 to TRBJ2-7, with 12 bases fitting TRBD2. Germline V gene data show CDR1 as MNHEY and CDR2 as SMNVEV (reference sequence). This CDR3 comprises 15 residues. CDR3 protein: CASTLTSGGPYEQYF. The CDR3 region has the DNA TGTGCCAGCACTTTAACTAGCGGGGGGCCTTACGAGCAGTACTTC.

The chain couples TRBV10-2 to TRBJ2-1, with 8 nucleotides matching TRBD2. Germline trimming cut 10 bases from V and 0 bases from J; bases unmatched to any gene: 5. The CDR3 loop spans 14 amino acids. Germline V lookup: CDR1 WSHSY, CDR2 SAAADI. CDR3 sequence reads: CATNAGGSYNEQFF. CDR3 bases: TGCGCCACCAATGCGGGGGGCTCCTACAATGAGCAGTTCTTC.

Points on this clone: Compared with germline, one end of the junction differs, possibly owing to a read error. In DNA form, the CDR3 reads TGCGCCAGCAGTCAAGACAGGGCAAGCTCCTACGAGCAGTACTTC. As protein: CASSQDRASSYEQYF. The J gene is TRBJ2-7, the V gene TRBV4-3; 7 bases line up with TRBD1. Germline V gene sequence: CDR1 LGHNA, CDR2 YSLEER. The CDR3 contains 15 residues.

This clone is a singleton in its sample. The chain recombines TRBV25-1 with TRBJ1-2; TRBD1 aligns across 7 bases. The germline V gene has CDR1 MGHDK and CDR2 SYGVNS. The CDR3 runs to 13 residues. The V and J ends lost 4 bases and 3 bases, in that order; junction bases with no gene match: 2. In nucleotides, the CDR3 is TGTGCCAGCAGTGGAGGGGGCTACTATGGCTACACCTTC. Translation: CASSGGGYYGYTF.

CDR3 DNA sequence: TGTGCCAGCAGTTCCTATTACGACTACGAGCAGTACTTC. Encoded protein: CASSSYYDYEQYF. The rearrangement uses TRBV27 and TRBJ2-7; D is ambiguous. Germline assignment: CDR1 MNHEY and CDR2 SMNVEV (reference sequence). The CDR3 has 13 amino acids. Trimming pared 4 bases from V and 3 bases from J, leaving 10 bases between.

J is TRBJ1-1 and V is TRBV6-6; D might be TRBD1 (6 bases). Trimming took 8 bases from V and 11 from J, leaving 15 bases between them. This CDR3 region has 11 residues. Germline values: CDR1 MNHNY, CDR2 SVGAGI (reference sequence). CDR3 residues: CASGQSSTAFF. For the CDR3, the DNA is TGTGCCAGCGGACAGTCCTCAACGGCTTTCTTT.

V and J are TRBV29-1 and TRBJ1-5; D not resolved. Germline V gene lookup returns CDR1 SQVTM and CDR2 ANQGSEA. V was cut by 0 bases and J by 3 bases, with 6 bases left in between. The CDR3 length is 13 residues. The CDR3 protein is CSVEEEANQPQHF. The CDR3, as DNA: TGCAGCGTTGAAGAGGAGGCCAATCAGCCCCAGCATTTT.

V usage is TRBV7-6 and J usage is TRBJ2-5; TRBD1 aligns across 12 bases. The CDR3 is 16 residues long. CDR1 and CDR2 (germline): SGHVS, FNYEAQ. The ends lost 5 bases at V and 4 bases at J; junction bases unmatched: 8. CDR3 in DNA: TGTGCCAGCAGCGCGGGACAGGGGGCTGAGTTAGAGACCCAGTACTTC. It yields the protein CASSAGQGAELETQYF.

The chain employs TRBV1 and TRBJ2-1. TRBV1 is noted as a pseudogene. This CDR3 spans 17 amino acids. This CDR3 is CTSSQEAIHSSYNEQFF. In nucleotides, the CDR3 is TGCACCAGCAGCCAAGAGGCGATCCATAGCTCCTACAATGAGCAGTTCTTC.

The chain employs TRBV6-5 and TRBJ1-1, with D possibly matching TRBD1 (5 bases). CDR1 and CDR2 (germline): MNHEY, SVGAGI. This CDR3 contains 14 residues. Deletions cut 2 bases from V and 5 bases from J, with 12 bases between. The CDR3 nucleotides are TGTGCCAGCAGTTACGGCAGGGCGGGGACTGAAGCTTTCTTT. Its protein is CASSYGRAGTEAFF.

CDR3 nucleotide sequence: TGTGCCAGCAGCCTAAGAATTGGGGGCGAGCAGTACTTC. The encoded protein is CASSLRIGGEQYF. The V and J genes are TRBV7-9 and TRBJ2-7; D is possibly TRBD1 or TRBD2 (5 bases each). The CDR3 has 13 residues. CDR1 is SEHNR and CDR2 is FQNEAQ in the germline V gene (reference sequence). V was clipped by 5 bases and J by 6 bases, with 14 bases between them.

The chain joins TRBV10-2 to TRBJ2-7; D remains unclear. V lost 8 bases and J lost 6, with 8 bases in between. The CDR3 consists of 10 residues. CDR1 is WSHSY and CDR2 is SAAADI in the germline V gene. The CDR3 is CASGWIEQYF. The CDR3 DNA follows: TGCGCCAGCGGGTGGATCGAGCAGTACTTC.